These 3 T cell receptor beta chains originate from one sample sequenced in a study of cytomegalovirus exposure and HLA in healthy donors. In the PCR, 60 Vbeta and 13 Jbeta primers were used. Data came from immunoSEQ multiplex PCR; TCRdb stores just in-frame clones and leaves some out. The data contain about 170,000 clones, approximately 80% of them singletons. What was sequenced was PBMCs. These TCRs come from a female donor in good health and CMV-seronegative.

The rearrangement links TRBV5-1 to TRBJ2-5; TRBD2 matches at 10 bases. V gave up 4 bases and J gave up 5 bases; unmatched junction bases: 5. The germline V gene has CDR1 SGHRS and CDR2 YFSETQ. The CDR3 is 14 amino acids. The CDR3 spells CASSERGGRETQYF. Here the CDR3 DNA reads TGCGCCAGCAGCGAGCGGGGGGGCAGGGAGACCCAGTACTTC.

This clone was detected once. This chain connects TRBV11-2 to TRBJ1-2; D is unresolved. Trimming removed 3 bases at V and 4 bases at J, with 18 bases between. The V gene's germline CDR1 is SGHAT and CDR2 FQNNGV. This CDR3 spans 16 amino acids. The CDR3, as DNA: TGTGCCAGCAGCTTCGGAGGGTCTCTCAGGATCTATGGCTACACCTTC. Translation gives CASSFGGSLRIYGYTF.

Only a few counts were recorded for this clone. The rearrangement links TRBV29-1 to TRBJ2-1, with TRBD2 matching 13 bases. The CDR3 loop spans 16 amino acids. Per germline, CDR1 SQVTM and CDR2 ANQGSEA. J lost 0 bases, V lost 6 bases, and 5 bases had no gene match. The CDR3 DNA reads TGCAGCGTCCATACTAGCGGGAGGGTCTCCTACAATGAGCAGTTCTTC. It translates to CSVHTSGRVSYNEQFF.